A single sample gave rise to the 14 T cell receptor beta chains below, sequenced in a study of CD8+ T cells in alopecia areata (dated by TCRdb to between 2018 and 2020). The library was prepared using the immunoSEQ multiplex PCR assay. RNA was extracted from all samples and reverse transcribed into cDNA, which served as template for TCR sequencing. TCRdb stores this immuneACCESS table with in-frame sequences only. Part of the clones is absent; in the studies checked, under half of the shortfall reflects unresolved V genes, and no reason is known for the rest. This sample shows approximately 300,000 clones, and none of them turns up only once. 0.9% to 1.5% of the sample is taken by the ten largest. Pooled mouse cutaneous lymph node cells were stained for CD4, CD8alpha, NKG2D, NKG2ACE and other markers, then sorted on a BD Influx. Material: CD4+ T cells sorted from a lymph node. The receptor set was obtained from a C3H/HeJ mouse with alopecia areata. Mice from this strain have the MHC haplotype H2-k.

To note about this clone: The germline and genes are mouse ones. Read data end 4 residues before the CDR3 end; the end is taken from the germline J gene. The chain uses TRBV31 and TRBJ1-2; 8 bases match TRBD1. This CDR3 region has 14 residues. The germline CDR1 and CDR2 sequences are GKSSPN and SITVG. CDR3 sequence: CAWSQPGGWSDYTF. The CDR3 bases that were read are TGTGCCTGGAGTCAACCAGGGGGCTGGTCC.

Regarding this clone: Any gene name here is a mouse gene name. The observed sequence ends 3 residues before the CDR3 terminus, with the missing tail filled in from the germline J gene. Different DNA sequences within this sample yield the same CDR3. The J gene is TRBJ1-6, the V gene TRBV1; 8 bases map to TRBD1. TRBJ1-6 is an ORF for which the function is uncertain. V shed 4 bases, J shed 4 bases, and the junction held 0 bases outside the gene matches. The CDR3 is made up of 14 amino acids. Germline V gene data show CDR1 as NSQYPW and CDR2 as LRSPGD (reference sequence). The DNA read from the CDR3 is TGCACCTGCAGTGGGACAGGGTATAATTCGCCC. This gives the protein CTCSGTGYNSP. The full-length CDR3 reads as CTCSGTGYNSPLYF.

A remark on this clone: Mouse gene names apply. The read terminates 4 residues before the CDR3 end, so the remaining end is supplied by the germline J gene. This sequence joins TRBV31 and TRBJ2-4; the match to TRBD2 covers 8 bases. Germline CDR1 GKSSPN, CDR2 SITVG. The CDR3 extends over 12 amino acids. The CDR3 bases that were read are TGTGCCTGGGACTGGGGTTGGAAC. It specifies CAWDWGWN. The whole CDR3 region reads CAWDWGWNTLYF.

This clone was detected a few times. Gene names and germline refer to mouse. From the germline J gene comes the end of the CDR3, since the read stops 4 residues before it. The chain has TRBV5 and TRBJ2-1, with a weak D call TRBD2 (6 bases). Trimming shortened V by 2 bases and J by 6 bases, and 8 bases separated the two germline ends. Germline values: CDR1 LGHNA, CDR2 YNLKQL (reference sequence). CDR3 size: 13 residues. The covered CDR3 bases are TGTGCCAGCAGCCAACTCTGGGGTGCT. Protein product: CASSQLWGA. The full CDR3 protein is CASSQLWGAEQFF.

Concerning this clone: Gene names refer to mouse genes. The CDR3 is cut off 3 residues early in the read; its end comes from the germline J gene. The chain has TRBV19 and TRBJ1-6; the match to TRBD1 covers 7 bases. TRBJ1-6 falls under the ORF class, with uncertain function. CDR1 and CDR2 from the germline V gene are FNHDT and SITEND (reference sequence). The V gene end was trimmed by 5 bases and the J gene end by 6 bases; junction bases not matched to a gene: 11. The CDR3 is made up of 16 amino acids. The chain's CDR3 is CASSNPPGQPNSPLYF. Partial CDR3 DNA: TGTGCCAGCAGCAATCCCCCGGGACAGCCTAATTCGCCC.

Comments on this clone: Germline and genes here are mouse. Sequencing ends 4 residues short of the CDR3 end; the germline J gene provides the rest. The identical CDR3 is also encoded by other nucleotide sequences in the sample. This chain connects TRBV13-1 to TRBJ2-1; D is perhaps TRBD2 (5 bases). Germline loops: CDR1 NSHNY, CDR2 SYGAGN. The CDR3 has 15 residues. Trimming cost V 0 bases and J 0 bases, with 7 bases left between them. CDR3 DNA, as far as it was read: TGTGCCAGCAGTGATGTTGGGGTTAACTATGCT. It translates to CASSDVGVNYA. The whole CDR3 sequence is CASSDVGVNYAEQFF.

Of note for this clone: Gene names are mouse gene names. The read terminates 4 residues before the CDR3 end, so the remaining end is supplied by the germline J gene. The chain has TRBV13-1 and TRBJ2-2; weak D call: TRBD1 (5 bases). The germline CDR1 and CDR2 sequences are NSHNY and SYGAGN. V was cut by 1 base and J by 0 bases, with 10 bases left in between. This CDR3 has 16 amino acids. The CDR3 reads CASSDQQVANTGQLYF. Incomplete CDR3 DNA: TGTGCCAGCAGTGATCAACAGGTTGCAAACACCGGG.

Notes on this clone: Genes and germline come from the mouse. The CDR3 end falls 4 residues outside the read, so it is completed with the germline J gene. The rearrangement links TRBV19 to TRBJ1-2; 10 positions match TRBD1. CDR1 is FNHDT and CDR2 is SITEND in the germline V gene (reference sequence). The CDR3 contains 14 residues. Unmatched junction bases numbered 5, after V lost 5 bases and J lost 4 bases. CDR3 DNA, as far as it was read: TGTGCCAGCAGGCCGGGACAGGGGTCCTCC. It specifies CASRPGQGSS. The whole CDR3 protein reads CASRPGQGSSDYTF.

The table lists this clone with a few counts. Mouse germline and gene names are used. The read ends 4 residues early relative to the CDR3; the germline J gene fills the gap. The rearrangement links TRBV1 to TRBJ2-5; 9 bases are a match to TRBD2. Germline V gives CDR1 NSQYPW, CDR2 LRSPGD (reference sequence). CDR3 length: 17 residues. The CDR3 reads CTCSAPVFGGAQDTQYF. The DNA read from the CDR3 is TGCACCTGCAGTGCCCCCGTATTTGGGGGGGCGCAGGAC.

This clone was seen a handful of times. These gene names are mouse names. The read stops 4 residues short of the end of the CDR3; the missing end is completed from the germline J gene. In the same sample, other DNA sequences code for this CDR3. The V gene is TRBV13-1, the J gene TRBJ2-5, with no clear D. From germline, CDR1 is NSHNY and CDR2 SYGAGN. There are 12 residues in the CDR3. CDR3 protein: CASSDDRDTQYF. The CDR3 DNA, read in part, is TGTGCCAGCAGTGATGACAGAGAC.

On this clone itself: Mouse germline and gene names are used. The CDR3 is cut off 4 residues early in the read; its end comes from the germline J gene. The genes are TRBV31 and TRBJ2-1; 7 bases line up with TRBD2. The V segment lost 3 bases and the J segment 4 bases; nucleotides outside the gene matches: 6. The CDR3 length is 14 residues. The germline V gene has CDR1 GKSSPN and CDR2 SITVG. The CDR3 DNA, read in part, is TGTGCCTGGAGCTCGGCTGGGGGTTATGCT. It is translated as CAWSSAGGYA. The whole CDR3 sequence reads CAWSSAGGYAEQFF.

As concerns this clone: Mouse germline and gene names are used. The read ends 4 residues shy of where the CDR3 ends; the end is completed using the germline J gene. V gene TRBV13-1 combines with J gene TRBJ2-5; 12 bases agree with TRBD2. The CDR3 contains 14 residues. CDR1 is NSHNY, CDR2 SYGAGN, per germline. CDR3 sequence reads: CASARLGGLDTQYF. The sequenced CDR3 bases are TGTGCCAGCGCTCGACTGGGGGGGCTAGAC.

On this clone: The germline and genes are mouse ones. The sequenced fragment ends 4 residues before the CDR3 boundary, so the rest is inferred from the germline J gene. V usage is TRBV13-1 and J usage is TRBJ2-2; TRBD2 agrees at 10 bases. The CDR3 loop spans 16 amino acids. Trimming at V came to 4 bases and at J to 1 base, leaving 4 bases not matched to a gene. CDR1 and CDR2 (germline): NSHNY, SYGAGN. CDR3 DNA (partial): TGTGCCAGCAGTCCTGACTGGGGGGTAAACACCGGG. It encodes CASSPDWGVNTG. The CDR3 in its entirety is CASSPDWGVNTGQLYF.

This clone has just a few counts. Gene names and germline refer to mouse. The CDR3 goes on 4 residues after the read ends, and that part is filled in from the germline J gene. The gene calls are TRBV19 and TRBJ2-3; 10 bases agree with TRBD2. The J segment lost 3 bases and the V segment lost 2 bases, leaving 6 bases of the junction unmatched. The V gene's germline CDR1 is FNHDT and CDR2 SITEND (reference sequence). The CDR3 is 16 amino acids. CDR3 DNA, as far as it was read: TGTGCCAGCAGTATCCTCTCCTGGGGGGGCGCAGAA. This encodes CASSILSWGGAE. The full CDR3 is CASSILSWGGAETLYF. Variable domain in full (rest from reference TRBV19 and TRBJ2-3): GGIITQTPKFLIGQEGQKLTLKCQQNFNHDTMYWYRQDSGKGLRLIYYSITENDLQKGDLSEGYDASREKKSSFSLTVTSAQKNEMAVFLCASSILSWGGAETLYFGSGTRLTVL.